This record covers a single TCR beta chain. This clonotype was observed many times. Its recognized antigen is unknown. Within one base of it there is no much larger clone, and no base qualities were kept. This sample was included in a study of regulatory T cells in long-lasting Graves disease (dated by TCRdb to 2020 to 2022). Study-wide context: Antithyroid drugs had been taken for less than 3 months by newly diagnosed Graves' disease patients. Persistent Graves' disease patients were compared with newly diagnosed Graves' disease patients by peripheral blood TCR sequencing and RNA sequencing. The study was registered as a clinical trial and conducted in China. A total of about 33 samples were covered by TCR sequencing, comprising about 13 persistent and around 20 newly diagnosed Graves' disease patients.

The CDR3, cysteine through phenylalanine, is 12 amino acids long. Of all the DNA, just the CDR3 is kept, 36 bases in frame from base 1. V has 4 bases trimmed and J has 14 bases trimmed; junction bases matching no gene number 8. CDR1 is given as LNHNV and CDR2 as YYDKDF, both from the germline V gene (reference sequence). The library was produced with multiplex PCR. TCRdb lists the instrument as Illumina HiSeq 4000. TCR beta libraries were built with iRepertoire HTBI primers and Arm-PCR amplification of CDR3 regions. Before sequencing, the PCR products went through gel purification. Per the source publication's procedure: A total of 60 to 80 TRBV and approximately 13 TRBJ segments were identified across samples and were used for gene usage analysis of CDR3 amino acid clonotypes. COPE and FqMerger were used to merge the filtered high-quality paired reads into contigs. Contigs were aligned with BLAST to IMGT TRBV, TRBD and TRBJ reference genes, and CDR3 was defined per IMGT. Any clonotype with a frequency above 0.1% was classified as a highly expanded clone. Shannon entropy was used to measure repertoire diversity, and the Gini coefficient was used to measure V-J evenness. A clonotype was considered public if more than one individual shared it. The public reads were quality trimmed at Q25 with fastp and then assembled into clones with MiXCR by TCRdb, keeping productive beta chains. Entries are consolidated by CDR3 protein sequence, retaining the most common genes and DNA. These V and J calls are TCRdb output, not the study's own analysis. The sample includes 400,000 to 550,000 distinct CDR3 sequences, with 15% to 20% observed a single time. The top ten clones comprise roughly 23% of the sample.

What the time point label conveys for this sample: newly diagnosed GD, antithyroid drugs for less than 3 months. RNA was extracted from PBMCs in TRIzol for both TCR sequencing and RNA sequencing. The diagnosis of Graves' disease followed American Thyroid Association guidelines. Recruitment of patients was carried out at an endocrinology department in Xi'an, China. Each patient gave approximately 10 milliliters of peripheral blood, collected in an EDTA anticoagulant tube. Ficoll Paque Plus density gradient separation was used to isolate PBMCs, and no further T cell sorting was performed. An Agilent 2100 Bioanalyzer and agarose gel were used to assess RNA quality, and a NanoDrop 2000 was used to measure RNA concentration. General study outcomes and caveats: Compared with newly diagnosed patients, patients with persistent Graves' disease had lower TCR Shannon entropy and fewer highly expanded clones, which suggests clonal expansion. As a limitation, the authors acknowledged that the small sample size may reduce accuracy. The study examined only peripheral blood because the primary lesion, thyroid tissue, could not be accessed. Patients with persistent disease shared more public clonotypes (approximately 2,500) than newly diagnosed patients did (more than 900). Persistent disease showed preferential use of TRBV28, TRBJ1-2 and TRBJ2-5, whereas newly diagnosed disease favored TRBV20-1 and TRBJ2-1. Sequencing and analysis were restricted to the TCR beta chain.

These data are also associated with another study on T cells in Graves' hyperthyroidism and ophthalmopathy. Reported in the second study: A patient counted as having stable Graves' hyperthyroidism if no progression to ophthalmopathy occurred over 18 months of follow-up. Hyperthyroidism patients were aged 18 to 65 years and newly diagnosed, with disease duration of less than 2 months. The study excluded patients with uncontrolled infections, other autoimmune diseases, pregnancy or lactation. Diagnoses were established on the basis of clinical symptoms, serum thyroxine and TRAb, thyroid ultrasound, and orbital computed tomography. The first round of RT-PCR for the TCR CDR3 was performed with the HTBI primer set and the Qiagen OneStep RT-PCR kit. Most expanded thyroid clonotypes (frequency above 0.001) were also detected in blood, suggesting blood repertoires may reflect thyroid immune responses. A 13 V-J signature model separated ophthalmopathy from stable hyperthyroidism, with around 88% sensitivity and around 84% specificity in cross-validation and 80%/75% in testing. In validation, the model predicted progression to ophthalmopathy with roughly 66% sensitivity and over 72% specificity, a median of approximately 6.7 months before onset. To identify TCR V-J signatures that set the groups apart, the researchers used a discovery cohort of 100 patients, made up of around 40 with Graves' ophthalmopathy and 57 with stable Graves' hyperthyroidism. Prospective prediction of ophthalmopathy was tested in an independent validation cohort consisting of under 20 hyperthyroidism patients and more than 15 patients who later progressed to ophthalmopathy. For training and testing, the 110 or so patients in the discovery cohort were randomly divided in a 7:3 ratio. Thyroid tissue and blood T-cell repertoires from several Graves' hyperthyroidism patients were also compared in the study. Following sampling, methimazole starting at 30 mg daily was given to hyperthyroidism patients, and high-dose intravenous methylprednisolone was given to ophthalmopathy patients. The libraries were constructed in a second round of multiplex PCR and then size-selected and purified. The libraries were sequenced on an Illumina HiSeq2000 using paired-end 100 bp reads. SOAPnuke was used to process the raw data, throwing out any read that contained adapters or uncalled bases, had a mean Phred below 15, or lacked an exact constant-primer or identifier match. High-quality paired reads were merged with COPE v1.2.5, and unique nucleotide sequences were defined as clonotypes. MiTCR v1.1 was used to align clonotypes to the IMGT TRBV, TRBD and TRBJ reference segments. The analysis was restricted to V-J combinations with a frequency above 0.0001, which together covered 99.2% of the repertoires. The TCS score was defined as F50 (clonal expansion) divided by E x V (chaos), with BLOSUM62-based TCRdist calculated between CDR3 peptides within each V-J. Welch's t-statistics and random forest reduced fewer than 600 V-J features to around 14, which were used in a naive Bayes classifier (R e1071). Sample size was not statistically predetermined, and investigators were not blinded to group allocation. According to the paper, TCR Vbeta CDR3 sequencing was carried out on more than 120 peripheral blood samples, which came from around 43 ophthalmopathy, some 73 hyperthyroidism and roughly 17 progressor patients.

The source of this sequence is a woman younger than 35 with Graves disease. Donor details come from another sample of the same person, matched by shared clones. The receptor chain draws on TRBV15 and TRBJ1-2; the junction holds 9 bases that match TRBD1. Source: peripheral blood mononuclear cells (PBMCs), taken at new diagnosis, from a patient treated with antithyroid drugs. The CDR3 is CATSTGQGFVTF. The sequenced DNA: TGTGCCACCAGCACAGGACAGGGGTTTGTTACCTTC. The CDR3, completed at both ends by the reference TRBV15 and TRBJ1-2 genes, gives the full variable domain DAMVIQNPRYQVTQFGKPVTLSCSQTLNHNVMYWYQQKSSQAPKLLFHYYDKDFNNEADTPDNFQSRRPNTSFCFLDIRSPGLGDTAMYLCATSTGQGFVTFGSGTRLTVV.